The rows below give T cell receptor beta chains drawn from one sample of a study of shared clonotypes between healthy human individuals. Produced via immunoSEQ multiplex PCR; TCRdb's table is partial and in-frame only. The sample consists of a few million clones, 85% to 95% of them appearing once. The sequenced sample consisted of naive CD4+ T cells sorted from blood. The receptors derive from a man between 18 and 29 years old in good health. CDR3s include the opening cysteine and the closing phenylalanine or tryptophan. The order of the fields is D gene, J gene, clone size, V gene, CDR3 protein, CDR3 DNA. The D gene is left open where the match is weak. For some rows the clone size is stated as once, few or many, or as a class when expanded; others skip it.

>.|TRBJ2-4|.|TRBV2
CASSDEGQVNAIQYF
TGTGCCAGCAGTGATGAGGGGCAAGTCAACGCCATTCAGTACTTC
>TRBD2|TRBJ2-1|.|TRBV10-3
CAISRLAGNEQFF
TGTGCCATCAGCCGACTAGCGGGAAATGAGCAGTTCTTC
>TRBD1|TRBJ1-5|.|TRBV6-1
CASRGTGGPNQPQHF
TGTGCCAGCAGGGGGACAGGGGGACCCAATCAGCCCCAGCATTTT
>.|TRBJ2-3|.|TRBV5-1
CASSLSVGADTQYF
TGCGCCAGCAGTCTCTCAGTTGGAGCAGATACGCAGTATTTT
>TRBD1|TRBJ1-2|.|TRBV27
CASSRPGQGGYTF
TGTGCCAGCAGTCGGCCGGGACAGGGAGGCTACACCTTC
>.|TRBJ1-4|once|TRBV11-2
CASSRRITTNEKLFF
TGTGCCAGCAGCCGACGGATTACAACTAATGAAAAACTGTTTTTT
>.|TRBJ1-2|.|TRBV19
CASSIEDKIGYTF
TGTGCCAGTAGTATAGAGGACAAGATTGGCTACACCTTC
>.|TRBJ2-5|.|TRBV2
CASSDPRGSETQYF
TGTGCCAGCAGTGACCCGCGGGGATCTGAGACCCAGTACTTC
>TRBD2|TRBJ2-2|.|TRBV27
CASSLLPSGKTGELFF
TGTGCCAGCAGTTTATTGCCTAGCGGGAAAACCGGGGAGCTGTTTTTT
>TRBD1|TRBJ1-5|.|TRBV27
CASIKPMTPRHRGGQPQHF
TGTGCCAGCATCAAACCCATGACCCCCCGACACAGGGGCGGTCAGCCCCAGCATTTT
>.|TRBJ1-6|few|TRBV2
CASSLRRENSPLHF
TGTGCCAGCAGTCTTAGACGGGAAAATTCACCCCTCCACTTT
>.|TRBJ2-1|.|TRBV2
CASTTGAGNEQFF
TGTGCCAGCACCACCGGTGCCGGCAATGAGCAGTTCTTC
>.|TRBJ2-6|.|TRBV12-5
CASGSKGRGANVLTF
TGTGCTAGTGGTTCAAAGGGGCGTGGGGCCAACGTCCTGACTTTC
>TRBD2|TRBJ2-1|.|TRBV5-1
CASSFGLAGGEQFF
TGCGCCAGCAGCTTTGGGCTAGCGGGGGGCGAGCAGTTCTTC
>.|TRBJ2-7|.|TRBV7-9
CASSLSPAGAYEQYF
TGTGCCAGCAGCTTATCGCCTGCAGGGGCCTACGAGCAGTACTTC
>.|TRBJ2-3|.|TRBV15
CATSRDRQTTDTQYF
TGTGCCACCAGCAGAGATCGGCAGACCACAGATACGCAGTATTTT
>.|TRBJ2-7|.|TRBV2
CASDLDRSYEQYF
TGTGCCAGCGATCTGGACAGATCCTACGAGCAGTACTTC
>.|TRBJ1-4|.|TRBV15
CATSRDRRGTNEKLFF
TGTGCCACCAGCAGAGATAGAAGGGGGACTAATGAAAAACTGTTTTTT
>.|TRBJ1-2|.|TRBV30
CAWSVGELRTF
TGTGCCTGGAGTGTAGGGGAACTTAGAACCTTC
>TRBD1|TRBJ1-2|.|TRBV6-6
CASSITGGASGGYTF
TGTGCCAGCAGCATTACAGGGGGCGCATCGGGCGGCTACACCTTC
>TRBD1|TRBJ2-7|.|TRBV28
CASTPPRPGQGAGEQYF
TGTGCCAGCACCCCCCCTAGACCGGGACAGGGGGCTGGGGAGCAGTACTTC
>.|TRBJ2-7|.|TRBV28
CASSSRGGEQYF
TGTGCCAGCAGTTCCAGGGGCGGCGAGCAGTACTTC
>.|TRBJ2-1|.|TRBV9
CASNLQGSSYNEQFF
TGTGCCAGCAACCTACAGGGAAGCTCCTACAATGAGCAGTTCTTC
>.|TRBJ1-1|.|TRBV7-6
CASSLQENTEAFF
TGTGCCAGCAGCCTGCAGGAGAACACTGAAGCTTTCTTT
>.|TRBJ2-5|.|TRBV30
CAWGGSFGETQYF
TGTGCCTGGGGGGGAAGTTTCGGAGAGACCCAGTACTTC
>.|TRBJ2-3|.|TRBV7-2
CASRQSSTDTQYF
TGTGCCAGCCGACAGTCTAGCACAGATACGCAGTATTTT
>.|TRBJ1-1|.|TRBV7-9
CASSSGVGAKFF
TGTGCCAGCAGCTCAGGTGTCGGGGCAAAGTTCTTT
>.|TRBJ2-7|.|TRBV18
CASSHRMSEQYF
TGTGCCAGCTCACACAGAATGAGCGAGCAGTACTTC
>TRBD1|TRBJ2-5|.|TRBV4-3
CASSPYRGRETQYF
TGCGCCAGCAGCCCGTACAGGGGGCGGGAGACCCAGTACTTC
>.|TRBJ2-6|.|TRBV4-1
CASSQDPPGGANVLTF
TGCGCCAGCAGCCAAGACCCCCCGGGTGGGGCCAACGTCCTGACTTTC
>TRBD2|TRBJ2-1|.|TRBV5-1
CASSIAGGPWDEQFF
TGCGCCAGCAGCATAGCGGGAGGGCCCTGGGATGAGCAGTTCTTC
>.|TRBJ2-5|.|TRBV6-5
CASSGGQKETQYF
TGTGCCAGCAGTGGGGGTCAGAAAGAGACCCAGTACTTC
>.|TRBJ2-2|.|TRBV19
CASSNGGNTGELFF
TGTGCCAGTAGTAACGGGGGGAACACCGGGGAGCTGTTTTTT
>.|TRBJ1-2|.|TRBV9
CASSTGTNNYGYTF
TGTGCCAGCAGCACCGGGACAAATAACTATGGCTACACCTTC
>.|TRBJ1-6|.|TRBV7-2
CASSLATAQPLHF
TGTGCCAGCAGCTTAGCGACGGCACAGCCCCTCCACTTT
>.|TRBJ2-7|.|TRBV28
CASSSPGTSNEQYF
TGTGCCAGCAGTTCACCCGGGACCTCCAACGAGCAGTACTTC
>TRBD2|TRBJ2-7|.|TRBV7-2
CASSLDESGRVPYVEQYF
TGTGCCAGCAGCTTAGATGAAAGCGGGAGGGTTCCTTACGTCGAGCAGTACTTC
>TRBD1|TRBJ2-2|.|TRBV19
CASRGQGDTGELFF
TGTGCCAGTAGGGGACAGGGTGACACCGGGGAGCTGTTTTTT
>.|TRBJ2-7|.|TRBV11-2
CASSSQQGPEYF
TGTGCCAGCAGCTCTCAGCAGGGCCCGGAGTACTTC
>.|TRBJ1-2|.|TRBV29-1
CSVRQGGGYTF
TGCAGCGTTAGGCAGGGCGGCGGCTACACCTTC
>.|TRBJ2-7|.|TRBV19
CASSIGQSYEQYF
TGTGCCAGTAGTATTGGGCAAAGCTACGAGCAGTACTTC
>.|TRBJ1-3|.|TRBV28
CASSLSSGNTIYF
TGTGCCAGCAGTCTAAGCTCTGGAAACACCATATATTTT
>.|TRBJ1-5|.|TRBV7-2
CASSFRTGSQPQHF
TGTGCCAGCAGCTTTAGAACTGGGAGTCAGCCCCAGCATTTT
>.|TRBJ2-1|.|TRBV29-1
CSARAAEYNEQFF
TGCAGCGCTCGCGCCGCAGAGTACAATGAGCAGTTCTTC
>.|TRBJ2-6|.|TRBV6-4
CASTSNSGANVLTF
TGTGCCAGCACCTCAAACTCTGGGGCCAACGTCCTGACTTTC
>.|TRBJ2-7|.|TRBV19
CASSSLGGRYEQYF
TGTGCCAGTAGTTCTCTTGGGGGCCGGTACGAGCAGTACTTC
>.|TRBJ1-1|.|TRBV12-5
CASGETRASGTEAFF
TGTGCTAGTGGCGAGACCAGGGCGTCCGGCACTGAAGCTTTCTTT
>TRBD2|TRBJ2-7|.|TRBV7-2
CASSLAGTSGGQEQYF
TGTGCCAGCAGCTTAGCGGGGACTAGCGGGGGGCAGGAGCAGTACTTC
>.|TRBJ1-1|few|TRBV7-9
CAFIPRGTEAFF
TGTGCCTTTATTCCCCGAGGAACTGAAGCTTTCTTT
>TRBD2|TRBJ2-2|.|TRBV10-2
CASSEWGLAANTGELFF
TGCGCCAGCAGTGAGTGGGGACTAGCGGCGAACACCGGGGAGCTGTTTTTT
>.|TRBJ1-6|.|TRBV5-6
CASSLISFYNSPLHF
TGTGCCAGCAGCTTGATTAGCTTCTATAATTCACCCCTCCACTTT
>.|TRBJ1-1|.|TRBV9
CASSPHSDSQTEAFF
TGTGCCAGCAGCCCACATTCGGACAGTCAAACTGAAGCTTTCTTT
>TRBD1|TRBJ2-7|.|TRBV9
CASSAGTGSFEQYF
TGTGCCAGCAGCGCCGGGACAGGCAGTTTCGAGCAGTACTTC
>.|TRBJ2-5|.|TRBV28
CASSLLRGSGQETQYF
TGTGCCAGCAGTTTGTTACGGGGCTCGGGCCAAGAGACCCAGTACTTC
>.|TRBJ2-1|.|TRBV5-4
CASSLMSLSSYNEQFF
TGTGCCAGCAGCTTGATGAGCTTAAGCTCCTACAATGAGCAGTTCTTC
>TRBD1|TRBJ2-3|.|TRBV5-1
CASSHGQGGDTQYF
TGCGCCAGCAGCCATGGACAGGGTGGAGATACGCAGTATTTT
>TRBD1|TRBJ1-1|.|TRBV7-2
CASSPTGLGTEAFF
TGTGCCAGCAGCCCGACAGGGTTGGGCACTGAAGCTTTCTTT
>.|TRBJ1-1|.|TRBV5-6
CASSLEGTEAFF
TGTGCCAGCAGCTTGGAGGGCACTGAAGCTTTCTTT
>.|TRBJ2-3|.|TRBV5-6
CASSLTGPRTDTQYF
TGTGCCAGCAGCTTGACGGGGCCTCGCACAGATACGCAGTATTTT